These T cell receptor beta chains were read from a single sample in a study of post-analysis software for immune sequencing data. Each CDR3 protein gets one entry after TCRdb re-called the PCR reads with MiXCR. Of 750,000 to 950,000 distinct CDR3 sequences detected, approximately 50% appear once; the ten largest clones hold approximately 4.2%. Sequenced input: blood. These receptors all come from a girl between 10 and 17 years old with multiple sclerosis. CDR3s include the opening cysteine and the closing phenylalanine or tryptophan. D genes are given only for firm matches. Clone size is given for some rows only: seen once, a few or many times, or a class if the clone is expanded.

clone size: .
D gene: .
J gene: TRBJ1-5
V gene: TRBV12-3/TRBV12-4
CDR3 DNA: TGTGCCAGCAGTTGGGGGGGGCGAAATCAGCCCCAGCATTTT
CDR3 protein: CASSWGGRNQPQHF

clone size: .
D gene: TRBD2
J gene: TRBJ2-7
V gene: TRBV12-3/TRBV12-4
CDR3 DNA: TGTGCCAGCAGTTTAGGTTCTAGCGGGAGGGCCTCTCACTACGAGCAGTACTTC
CDR3 protein: CASSLGSSGRASHYEQYF

clone size: .
D gene: TRBD2
J gene: TRBJ2-1
V gene: TRBV29-1
CDR3 DNA: TGCAGCGTTGTACTGGCGGGAGTGACCTACAATGAGCAGTTCTTC
CDR3 protein: CSVVLAGVTYNEQFF

clone size: .
D gene: TRBD2
J gene: TRBJ2-5
V gene: TRBV20-1
CDR3 DNA: TGCAGTGCTAGAGATGGGTTTTATGCGGGACTAGCGGGGGGAGAGACCCAGTACTTC
CDR3 protein: CSARDGFYAGLAGGETQYF

clone size: .
D gene: .
J gene: TRBJ2-3
V gene: TRBV2
CDR3 DNA: TGTGCCCCCTGGGAGCCGAGTAGCACAGATACGCAGTATTTT
CDR3 protein: CAPWEPSSTDTQYF

clone size: few
D gene: TRBD2
J gene: TRBJ2-7
V gene: TRBV13
CDR3 DNA: TGTGCCAGCAGCTTAGCCGGACTAGCGGGTCGCGGTTACGAGCAGTACTTC
CDR3 protein: CASSLAGLAGRGYEQYF

clone size: .
D gene: TRBD2
J gene: TRBJ2-1
V gene: TRBV30
CDR3 DNA: TGTGCCTGGAGTGTACGTAGAGCGGGGGGCCCAGAGGAGCAGTTCTTC
CDR3 protein: CAWSVRRAGGPEEQFF

clone size: few
D gene: .
J gene: TRBJ2-7
V gene: TRBV5-1
CDR3 DNA: TGCGCCAGCAGCTTCGACGGTGAATACGAGCAGTACTTC
CDR3 protein: CASSFDGEYEQYF

clone size: few
D gene: TRBD1
J gene: TRBJ2-7
V gene: TRBV7-2
CDR3 DNA: TGTGCCAGCAGCATGAACGGAGACAGGGAAAGCTCCTACGAGCAGTACTTC
CDR3 protein: CASSMNGDRESSYEQYF

clone size: many
D gene: .
J gene: TRBJ2-7
V gene: TRBV7-2
CDR3 DNA: TGTGCCAGCAGCTCCCTTATGAGCGCCCCCTCCTACGAGCAGTACTTC
CDR3 protein: CASSSLMSAPSYEQYF

clone size: many
D gene: TRBD1
J gene: TRBJ2-7
V gene: TRBV29-1
CDR3 DNA: TGCAGCGTCGCCGAGACAGGGTCTCACGAGCAGTACTTC
CDR3 protein: CSVAETGSHEQYF

clone size: .
D gene: .
J gene: TRBJ1-4
V gene: TRBV20-1
CDR3 DNA: TGCAGTGCCAAGTGGCCAGGGATCGGTGAAAAACTGTTTTTT
CDR3 protein: CSAKWPGIGEKLFF

clone size: .
D gene: .
J gene: TRBJ1-2
V gene: TRBV7-2
CDR3 DNA: TGTGCCAGCAGCTTCGACGTTGGGGTTGGCTACACCTTC
CDR3 protein: CASSFDVGVGYTF

clone size: .
D gene: TRBD2
J gene: TRBJ2-7
V gene: TRBV10-2
CDR3 DNA: TGCGCCAGCAGCGGAGGACTAGCGGGGGGGCCAGTCTACGAGCAGTACTTC
CDR3 protein: CASSGGLAGGPVYEQYF

clone size: .
D gene: TRBD2
J gene: TRBJ2-3
V gene: TRBV4-2
CDR3 DNA: TGTGCCAGCAGCCAAGACGGGACTAGCGGACCCACAGATACGCAGTATTTT
CDR3 protein: CASSQDGTSGPTDTQYF

clone size: .
D gene: .
J gene: TRBJ2-2
V gene: TRBV29-1
CDR3 DNA: TGCAGCGTTGACAGGAGGAACACCGGGGAGCTGTTTTTT
CDR3 protein: CSVDRRNTGELFF

clone size: .
D gene: TRBD1
J gene: TRBJ2-7
V gene: TRBV5-1
CDR3 DNA: TGCGCCAGCAGCATCACCGGGACAGGGGCCTACGAGCAGTACTTC
CDR3 protein: CASSITGTGAYEQYF

clone size: once
D gene: .
J gene: TRBJ2-3
V gene: TRBV5-1
CDR3 DNA: TGCGCCAGCAGGGGGGAAGGCACAGATACGCAGTATTTT
CDR3 protein: CASRGEGTDTQYF

clone size: .
D gene: .
J gene: TRBJ2-1
V gene: TRBV12-3/TRBV12-4
CDR3 DNA: TGTGCCAGCAGTTCCCGCGGGGCGGACAATGAGCAGTTCTTC
CDR3 protein: CASSSRGADNEQFF

clone size: .
D gene: .
J gene: TRBJ1-1
V gene: TRBV5-1
CDR3 DNA: TGCGCCAGCAGCCGGGGGGGACAGAACACTGAAGCTTTCTTT
CDR3 protein: CASSRGGQNTEAFF

clone size: .
D gene: .
J gene: TRBJ2-3
V gene: TRBV29-1
CDR3 DNA: TGCAGCGTTGAGCTAAATACGCAGTATTTT
CDR3 protein: CSVELNTQYF

clone size: .
D gene: TRBD2
J gene: TRBJ2-7
V gene: TRBV7-9
CDR3 DNA: TGTGCCAGCAGCTCGTTCGGGGCGGGAGGACCTATCTCCTACGAGCAGTACTTC
CDR3 protein: CASSSFGAGGPISYEQYF

clone size: .
D gene: .
J gene: TRBJ2-3
V gene: TRBV29-1
CDR3 DNA: TGCAGGGGCGAATTCTCCGGGGATACGCAGTATTTT
CDR3 protein: CRGEFSGDTQYF

clone size: .
D gene: TRBD2
J gene: TRBJ2-1
V gene: TRBV29-1
CDR3 DNA: TGCAGCGTTGTGGAGACCTTCGGCGGGGGGGCCAATTATATCTCCTACAATGAGCAGTTCTTC
CDR3 protein: CSVVETFGGGANYISYNEQFF

clone size: few
D gene: .
J gene: TRBJ1-2
V gene: TRBV29-1
CDR3 DNA: TGCAGCGTTGAAGGCCCAGACATCAGGGGCTGGGGCTATGGCTACACCTTC
CDR3 protein: CSVEGPDIRGWGYGYTF